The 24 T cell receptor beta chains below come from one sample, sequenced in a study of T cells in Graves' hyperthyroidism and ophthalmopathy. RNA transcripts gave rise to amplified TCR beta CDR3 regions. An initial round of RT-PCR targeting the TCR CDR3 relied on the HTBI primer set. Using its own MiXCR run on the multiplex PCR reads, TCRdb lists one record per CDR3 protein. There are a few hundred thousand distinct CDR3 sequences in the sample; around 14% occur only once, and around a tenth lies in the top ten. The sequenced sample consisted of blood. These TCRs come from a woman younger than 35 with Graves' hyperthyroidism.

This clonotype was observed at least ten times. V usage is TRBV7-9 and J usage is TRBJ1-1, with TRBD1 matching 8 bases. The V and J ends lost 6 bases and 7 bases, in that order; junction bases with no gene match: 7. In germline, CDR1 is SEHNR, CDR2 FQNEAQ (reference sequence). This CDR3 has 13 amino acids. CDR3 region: CASSLQGVSEAFF. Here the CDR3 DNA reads TGTGCCAGCAGTTTACAGGGGGTTAGTGAAGCTTTCTTT.

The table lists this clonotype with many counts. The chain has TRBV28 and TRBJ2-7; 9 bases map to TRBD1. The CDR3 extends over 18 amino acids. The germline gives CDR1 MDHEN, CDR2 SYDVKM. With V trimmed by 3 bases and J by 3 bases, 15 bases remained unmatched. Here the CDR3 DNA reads TGTGCCAGCAGTTTGGGACAGGGATACCGAACCCGGGGCTACGAGCAGTACTTC. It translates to CASSLGQGYRTRGYEQYF.

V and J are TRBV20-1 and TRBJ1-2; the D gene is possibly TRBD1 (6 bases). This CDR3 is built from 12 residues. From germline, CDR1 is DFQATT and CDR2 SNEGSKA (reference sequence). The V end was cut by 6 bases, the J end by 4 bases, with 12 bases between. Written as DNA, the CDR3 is TGCAGTGCACCACGGGACACCTATGGCTACACCTTC. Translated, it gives CSAPRDTYGYTF.

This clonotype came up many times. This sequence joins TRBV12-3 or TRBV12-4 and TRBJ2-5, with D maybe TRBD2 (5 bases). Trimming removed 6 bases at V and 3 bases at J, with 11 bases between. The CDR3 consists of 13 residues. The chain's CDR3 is CASRVRDEETQYF. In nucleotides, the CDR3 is TGTGCCAGCAGGGTCCGGGATGAAGAGACCCAGTACTTC.

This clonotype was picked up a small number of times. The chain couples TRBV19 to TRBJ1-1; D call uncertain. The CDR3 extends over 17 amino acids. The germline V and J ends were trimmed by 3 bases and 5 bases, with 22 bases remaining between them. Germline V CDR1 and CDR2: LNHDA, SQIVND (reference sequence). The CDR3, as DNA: TGTGCCAGTAGTATCCAAGGATGGGTGGGCCGAGGAACTGAAGCTTTCTTT. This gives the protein CASSIQGWVGRGTEAFF.

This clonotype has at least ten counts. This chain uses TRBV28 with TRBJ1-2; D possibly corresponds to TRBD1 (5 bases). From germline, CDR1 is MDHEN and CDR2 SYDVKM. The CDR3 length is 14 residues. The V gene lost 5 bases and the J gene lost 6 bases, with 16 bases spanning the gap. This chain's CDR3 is CASSHPGRAHGYTF. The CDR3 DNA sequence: TGTGCCAGCAGTCACCCGGGGCGCGCTCATGGCTACACCTTC.

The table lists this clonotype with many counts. The chain's CDR3 is CAISGRSGGPSGEQFF. The CDR3 DNA reads as TGTGCCATCAGTGGTCGGTCGGGAGGTCCTTCAGGGGAGCAGTTCTTC. This chain connects TRBV10-3 to TRBJ2-1; 7 bases line up with TRBD2. Per germline, CDR1 ENHRY and CDR2 SYGVKD. This CDR3 is built from 16 residues. Trimming cost V 4 bases and J 10 bases; bases outside gene matches: 16.

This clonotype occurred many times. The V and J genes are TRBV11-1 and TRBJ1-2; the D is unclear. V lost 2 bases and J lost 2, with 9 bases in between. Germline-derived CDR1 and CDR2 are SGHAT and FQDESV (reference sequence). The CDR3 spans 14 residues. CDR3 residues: CASSLNRGNYGYTF. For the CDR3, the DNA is TGTGCCAGCAGCTTAAATCGGGGAAACTATGGCTACACCTTC.

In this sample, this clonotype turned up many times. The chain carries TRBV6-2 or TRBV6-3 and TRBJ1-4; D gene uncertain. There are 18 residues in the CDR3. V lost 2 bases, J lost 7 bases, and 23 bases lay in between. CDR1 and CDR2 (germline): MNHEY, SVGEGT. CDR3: CASSYNLETGEGAEKLFF. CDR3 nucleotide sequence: TGTGCCAGCAGTTACAATCTCGAAACCGGTGAGGGTGCTGAAAAACTGTTTTTT.

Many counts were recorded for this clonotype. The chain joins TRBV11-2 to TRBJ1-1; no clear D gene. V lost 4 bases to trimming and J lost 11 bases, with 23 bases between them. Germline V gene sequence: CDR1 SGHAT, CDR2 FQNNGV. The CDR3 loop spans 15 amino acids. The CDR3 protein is CASSSIAGPQEGAFF. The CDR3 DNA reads TGTGCCAGCAGCTCCATCGCTGGACCCCAAGAAGGGGCTTTCTTT. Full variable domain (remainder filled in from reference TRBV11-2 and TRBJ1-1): EAGVAQSPRYKIIEKRQSVAFWCNPISGHATLYWYQQILGQGPKLLIQFQNNGVVDDSQLPKDRFSAERLKGVDSTLKIQPAKLEDSAVYLCASSSIAGPQEGAFFGQGTRLTVV.

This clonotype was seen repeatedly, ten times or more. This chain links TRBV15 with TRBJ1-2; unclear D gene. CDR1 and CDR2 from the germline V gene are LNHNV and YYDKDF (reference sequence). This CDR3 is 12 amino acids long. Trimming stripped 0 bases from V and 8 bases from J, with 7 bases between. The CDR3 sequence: CATSRDQRGYTF. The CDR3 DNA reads TGTGCCACCAGCAGAGATCAACGGGGCTACACCTTC.

The CDR3 region has the DNA TGTGCCAGCAGTCAGTCCGGACAGGGCCTTCCGCTCACTGAAGCTTTCTTT. Translation gives CASSQSGQGLPLTEAFF. The V and J genes are TRBV6-2 or TRBV6-3 and TRBJ1-1, with 8 bases matching TRBD1. Germline trimming cut 5 bases from V and 4 bases from J; bases unmatched to any gene: 15. Germline CDR1 MNHEY, CDR2 SVGEGT. CDR3 length: 17 amino acids.

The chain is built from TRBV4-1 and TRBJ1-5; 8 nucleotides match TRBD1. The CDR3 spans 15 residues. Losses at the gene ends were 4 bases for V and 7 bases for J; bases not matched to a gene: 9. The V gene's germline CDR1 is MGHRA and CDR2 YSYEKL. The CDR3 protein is CASSLGDRWGQPQHF. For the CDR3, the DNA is TGCGCCAGCAGCCTCGGGGACAGGTGGGGCCAGCCCCAGCATTTT.

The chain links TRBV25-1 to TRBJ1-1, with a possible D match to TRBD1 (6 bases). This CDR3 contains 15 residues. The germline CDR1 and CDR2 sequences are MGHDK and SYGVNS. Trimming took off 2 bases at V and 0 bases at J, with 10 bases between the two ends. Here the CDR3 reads CASSETGTMNTEAFF. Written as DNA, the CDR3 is TGTGCCAGCAGTGAAACAGGGACCATGAACACTGAAGCTTTCTTT.

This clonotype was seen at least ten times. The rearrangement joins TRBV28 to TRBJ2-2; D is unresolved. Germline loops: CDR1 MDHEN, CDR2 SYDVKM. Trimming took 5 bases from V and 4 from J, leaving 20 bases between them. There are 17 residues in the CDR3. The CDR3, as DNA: TGTGCCAGCAGTACTCCTCGGGCGACAAAGGGCACCGGGGAGCTGTTTTTT. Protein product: CASSTPRATKGTGELFF.

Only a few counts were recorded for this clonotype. DNA of the CDR3: TGTGCCAGCAGCTTAACCGGTACGCAGTATTTT. Encoded protein: CASSLTGTQYF. This rearrangement joins TRBV7-2 to TRBJ2-3; D not resolved. Per germline, CDR1 SGHTA and CDR2 FQGNSA. Trimming took off 2 bases at V and 8 bases at J, with 5 bases between the two ends. The CDR3 spans 11 residues.

The CDR3 protein is CASSRGLASSYEQYF. The DNA for the CDR3 is TGCGCCAGCAGCCGTGGACTCGCGAGCTCCTACGAGCAGTACTTC. V gene TRBV4-1 combines with J gene TRBJ2-7; weak D call: TRBD2 (5 bases). The V gene lost 4 bases and the J gene lost 0 bases, with 13 bases spanning the gap. The CDR3 has 15 residues. Germline loops: CDR1 MGHRA, CDR2 YSYEKL.

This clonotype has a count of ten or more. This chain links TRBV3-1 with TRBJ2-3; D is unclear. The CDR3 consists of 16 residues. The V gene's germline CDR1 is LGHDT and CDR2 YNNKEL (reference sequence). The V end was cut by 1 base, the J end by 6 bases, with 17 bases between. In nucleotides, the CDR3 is TGTGCCAGCAGCCAAGCCCCTCTAGGGCCTCACGATACGCAGTATTTT. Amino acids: CASSQAPLGPHDTQYF.

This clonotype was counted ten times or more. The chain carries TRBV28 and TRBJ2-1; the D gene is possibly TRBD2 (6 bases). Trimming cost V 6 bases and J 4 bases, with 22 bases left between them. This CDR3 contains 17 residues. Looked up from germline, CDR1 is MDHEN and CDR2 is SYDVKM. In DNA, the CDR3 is TGTGCCAGCAGAACCGGAGGGGATGTCCCGGTATACAATGAGCAGTTCTTC. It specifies CASRTGGDVPVYNEQFF. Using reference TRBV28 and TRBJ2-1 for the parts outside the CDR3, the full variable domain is DVKVTQSSRYLVKRTGEKVFLECVQDMDHENMFWYRQDPGLGLRLIYFSYDVKMKEKGDIPEGYSVSREKKERFSLILESASTNQTSMYLCASRTGGDVPVYNEQFFGPGTRLTVL.

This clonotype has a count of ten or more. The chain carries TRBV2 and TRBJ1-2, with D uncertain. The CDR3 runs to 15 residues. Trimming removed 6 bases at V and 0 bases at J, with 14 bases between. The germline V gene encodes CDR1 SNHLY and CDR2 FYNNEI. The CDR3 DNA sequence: TGTGCCAGCAGAAAACGGCCCGGAACTAACTATGGCTACACCTTC. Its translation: CASRKRPGTNYGYTF.

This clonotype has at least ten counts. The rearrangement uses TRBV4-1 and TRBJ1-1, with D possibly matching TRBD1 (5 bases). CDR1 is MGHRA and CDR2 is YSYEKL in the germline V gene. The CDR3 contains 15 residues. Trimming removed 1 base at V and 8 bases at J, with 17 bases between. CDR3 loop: CASSQVLQAQKEAFF. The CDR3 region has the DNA TGCGCCAGCAGCCAAGTCCTACAGGCTCAGAAAGAAGCTTTCTTT.

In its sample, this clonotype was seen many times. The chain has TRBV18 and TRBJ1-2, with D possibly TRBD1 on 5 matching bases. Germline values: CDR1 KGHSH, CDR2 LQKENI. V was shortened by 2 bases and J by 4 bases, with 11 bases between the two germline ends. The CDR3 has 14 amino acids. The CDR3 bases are TGTGCCAGCTCACCAGCCGGGGCTACCTATGGCTACACCTTC. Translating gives CASSPAGATYGYTF.

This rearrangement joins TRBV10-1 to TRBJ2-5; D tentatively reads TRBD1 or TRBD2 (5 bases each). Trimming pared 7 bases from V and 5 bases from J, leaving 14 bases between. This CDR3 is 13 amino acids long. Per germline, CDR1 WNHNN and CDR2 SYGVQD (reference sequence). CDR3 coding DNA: TGCGCCAGCAATCGGGGCATGTGGGAGACCCAGTACTTC. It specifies CASNRGMWETQYF.

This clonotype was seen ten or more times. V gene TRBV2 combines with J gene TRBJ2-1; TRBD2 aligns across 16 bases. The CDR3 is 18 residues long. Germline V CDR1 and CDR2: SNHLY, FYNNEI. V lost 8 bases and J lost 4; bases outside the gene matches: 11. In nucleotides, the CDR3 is TGTGCCAGCTGCTCGGGACTAGCGGGAGGGCCAGGGTACAATGAGCAGTTCTTC. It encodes CASCSGLAGGPGYNEQFF.